Sequencing of this T cell receptor beta chain was carried out in a study of T-cell memory formation after mild COVID-19 (dated by TCRdb to about 2021). As for the study more broadly: TCR sequence clusters from the two donors were largely donor specific. T-cell clones expanding and contracting after mild COVID-19 in two donors were tracked by longitudinal TCRalpha and TCRbeta repertoire sequencing. The cohort comprised two young, previously healthy adult volunteers, one female and one male. The full study reports these points: The second-wave clones that peaked on day 37 were not confirmed to be SARS-CoV-2 specific. Clones that contracted from day 15 to 85 showed balanced CD4/CD8 phenotypes, whereas a second wave of clones that expanded from day 15 to 37 leaned towards CD4+. Contracting CD4+ clones appeared mostly in the CM and EM memory subsets, whereas CD8+ clones were enriched in EMRA. Only a couple of mild cases were covered in the study, and larger cohorts including severe cases with pre-infection samples were considered necessary. Some responding clones were detected in pre-infection memory, which suggested that pre-existing cross-reactive memory T cells had joined the SARS-CoV-2 response.

V was cut back by 0 bases and J by 12 bases, leaving a gap of 10 bases between them. CDR1 SGHRS and CDR2 YFSETQ are derived from the germline V gene. The CDR3 goes from the cysteine to the phenylalanine over 13 residues. Only the CDR3 portion is preserved as DNA: 39 bases, with reading frame beginning at the first base. Sequencing took place on an Illumina NovaSeq 6000. TCRalpha and TCRbeta cDNA libraries were built by 5'RACE with constant-segment primers, adding sample barcodes and unique molecular identifiers. RNA was extracted from every sample with Trizol reagent. Libraries were amplified in two PCR steps, with a second sample barcode and Illumina TruSeq adapters added in the second step. The libraries were sequenced on an Illumina NovaSeq using 2 x 150 bp paired-end reads. The original pipeline was this. Reads were demultiplexed and collapsed into UMI-guided consensus sequences with migec v1.2.7. With mixcr v2.1.11, UMI consensuses were aligned to TRA and TRB V and J templates and assembled into clonotypes. Expanded or contracted clonotypes were those called significant by both edgeR and NoisET, with noise models trained on biological replicates. For edgeR calls, the cutoffs were a false discovery rate-adjusted p below 0.01 and a log2 fold-change threshold of 1. As an exploratory analysis of dynamics, max-normalized trajectories of the 1000 most abundant clonotypes were examined by PCA with hierarchical clustering. Separately sequenced CD4+ and CD8+ repertoires were used to assign the CD4 or CD8 phenotype of responding clones. TCRdb ran its own pipeline on the public reads, namely fastp trimming at Q25 and MiXCR clone calling, and kept in-frame beta chains. A single entry per CDR3 protein holds the most common genes and DNA from its merged rows. TCRdb, not the authors, supplied the V and J calls. For this sample there are roughly 160,000 distinct CDR3 sequences; around a tenth appear just once. The ten most abundant clones make up 3.5% to 4% of the sample.

Ficoll-Paque density gradient centrifugation was used to isolate PBMCs. This clonotype was seen a handful of times. Its antigen remains unidentified. No clone much larger than this one lies a single base away; base qualities are absent. The source of this sequence is a man between 18 and 35 years old who had mild COVID-19 (a few samples of this study predate the infection). The sample titles of this study are shuffled in the database, so cell type and time point are left out; the donor was told from shared clones. Sequencing input: PBMCs or a T cell subset sorted from them (not recorded which). The chain employs TRBV5-1 and TRBJ1-6; 5 matching bases give a weak D call of TRBD1. The CDR3 corresponds to CASSLGVTGPLHF. The DNA sequence is as follows: TGCGCCAGCAGCTTGGGAGTTACAGGACCCCTCCACTTT.